A selection of T cell receptor beta chains follows, all from one sample in a study of blood T cell repertoires in COVID-19. The repertoire was sequenced with immunoSEQ multiplex PCR; TCRdb's copy has only in-frame clones and lacks some. The top ten clones hold less than 3.5% of a sample with more than 200,000 clones, 80% to 90% of them seen once. Material for sequencing was peripheral blood. The receptors derive from a man aged 25-45 years with COVID-19, enrolled during active disease. Both conserved end residues are part of each CDR3. A D gene is named only where the DNA matches it firmly. The listing skips clone size in some rows; elsewhere it reads once, few, many or a size class.

CDR3nt	CDR3aa	j_gene	abundance	v_gene	d_gene
TGCAGTGCTAGTCCCGCGATATCGAGGGGCTACACCTTC	CSASPAISRGYTF	TRBJ1-2	.	TRBV20-1	.
TGTGCCAGCAGTCGACAATTTTACACTGAAGCTTTCTTT	CASSRQFYTEAFF	TRBJ1-1	.	TRBV28	.
TGTGCCAGCAGCCCTCAGGGGAACTCTGGAAACACCATATATTTT	CASSPQGNSGNTIYF	TRBJ1-3	.	TRBV7-9	.
TGTGCCAGCAGCGGGTCCCTAGCGGGGATACACAATGAGCAGTTCTTC	CASSGSLAGIHNEQFF	TRBJ2-1	.	TRBV27	TRBD2
TGTGCCTGGAGTGGAGTTTCCGGGACTTATGGCTACACCTTC	CAWSGVSGTYGYTF	TRBJ1-2	.	TRBV30	.
TGTGCCAGCAGTGGGAGTAGCGGGGCAATCACAGATACGCAGTATTTT	CASSGSSGAITDTQYF	TRBJ2-3	once	TRBV6-2/TRBV6-3	TRBD2
TGCGCCAGCAGCCAAGGTGCACTGGGACAGGGTACGAATTCACCCCTCCACTTT	CASSQGALGQGTNSPLHF	TRBJ1-6	.	TRBV4-1	TRBD1
TGTGCCAGTAGTATTAACCGGGGCAATCAGCCCCAGCATTTT	CASSINRGNQPQHF	TRBJ1-5	.	TRBV19	.
TGTGCCAGCAGGAGACAGGGTAGGGCGGTAAATGAGCAGTTCTTC	CASRRQGRAVNEQFF	TRBJ2-1	.	TRBV25-1	TRBD1
TGTGCCAGCAGTATGACAGCCAATCAGCCCCAGCATTTT	CASSMTANQPQHF	TRBJ1-5	once	TRBV27	.
TGTGCCAGCTCACCCGATCGAACAGGGACCAATCAGCCCCAGCATTTT	CASSPDRTGTNQPQHF	TRBJ1-5	.	TRBV18	.
TGTGCCAGCAGTCCTATGACAGGGAAGGTGGAGCAGTTCTTC	CASSPMTGKVEQFF	TRBJ2-1	.	TRBV27	TRBD1
TGCAGCGTTGCTCCAGGGGGCTTCGAGCAGTACTTC	CSVAPGGFEQYF	TRBJ2-7	.	TRBV29-1	TRBD1
TGTGCCAGCAGCCCGGGACAGGGAATCTATGGCTACACCTTC	CASSPGQGIYGYTF	TRBJ1-2	.	TRBV28	TRBD1
TGTGCCAGCAGCTTGGGACAGGGGGACACCGGGGAGCTGTTTTTT	CASSLGQGDTGELFF	TRBJ2-2	.	TRBV7-9	TRBD1
TGTGCCAGTAGCCGATGGGGAGGGCCGAATGAGCAGTTCTTC	CASSRWGGPNEQFF	TRBJ2-1	.	TRBV19	TRBD2
TGTGCCAGCAGCTTAGGAATAGCCGCAGATACGCAGTATTTT	CASSLGIAADTQYF	TRBJ2-3	.	TRBV5-6	.
TGTGCCATCAGCGGAGGGGGGACAGGGGGCGATAACACCATATATTTT	CAISGGGTGGDNTIYF	TRBJ1-3	.	TRBV10-3	TRBD1
TGTGCCAGCAGCTTGACGGGAGGGGCAGCAACCTTATCACCCCTCCACTTT	CASSLTGGAATLSPLHF	TRBJ1-6	.	TRBV5-5	.
TGTGCCAGCAGCCCCGAAGGACAGGGCCGCTTAGATACGCAGTATTTT	CASSPEGQGRLDTQYF	TRBJ2-3	.	TRBV9	TRBD1
TGTGCCAGCAGACGTTATAACGCAGGGGCTGATACGCAGTATTTT	CASRRYNAGADTQYF	TRBJ2-3	.	TRBV27	.
TGTGCCAGCAGCTTAGTTAGCTATGGCTACACCTTC	CASSLVSYGYTF	TRBJ1-2	.	TRBV5-6	.
TGTGCCACCAGTGACCCTAATCAGCCCCAGCATTTT	CATSDPNQPQHF	TRBJ1-5	.	TRBV24-1	.
TGTGCCAGCAGCGTCGGGGTGGCAACTAATGAAAAACTGTTTTTT	CASSVGVATNEKLFF	TRBJ1-4	.	TRBV9	.
TGTGCCAGCAGCGTAGAGGGGGCATACGGAAACACCATATATTTT	CASSVEGAYGNTIYF	TRBJ1-3	many	TRBV9	TRBD1
TGTGCCACCAGCCGATTGACAGGGAGAGGCGAGCAGTACTTC	CATSRLTGRGEQYF	TRBJ2-7	.	TRBV15	TRBD1
TGTGCCAGCAGCTTCACGACAGGGGGCGGAACTGAAGCTTTCTTT	CASSFTTGGGTEAFF	TRBJ1-1	once	TRBV7-9	TRBD1
TGTGCCAGCAGCCCGTCCGGAGGGGCGGGATTGTACGAGCAGTACTTC	CASSPSGGAGLYEQYF	TRBJ2-7	.	TRBV28	.
TGTGCCAGCAGATCCGGACAGGGTTTCTACGAGCAGTACTTC	CASRSGQGFYEQYF	TRBJ2-7	.	TRBV11-1	TRBD1
TGCGCCAGCTGCCTCACCGGGACAGGGGATAGCAATCAGCCCCAGCATTTT	CASCLTGTGDSNQPQHF	TRBJ1-5	.	TRBV10-1	TRBD1
TGTGCCAGCAGCTTGAGCGGGAATCAGCCCCAGCATTTT	CASSLSGNQPQHF	TRBJ1-5	once	TRBV5-4	.
TGTGCCAGCAGTCCCGGGGACCGGACAGGCAGTGACTATGGCTACACCTTC	CASSPGDRTGSDYGYTF	TRBJ1-2	.	TRBV3-1/TRBV3-2	TRBD1
TGTGCCAGCAGCCCCCGGGGGGTAAGCTCCTACAATGAGCAGTTCTTC	CASSPRGVSSYNEQFF	TRBJ2-1	.	TRBV9	TRBD2